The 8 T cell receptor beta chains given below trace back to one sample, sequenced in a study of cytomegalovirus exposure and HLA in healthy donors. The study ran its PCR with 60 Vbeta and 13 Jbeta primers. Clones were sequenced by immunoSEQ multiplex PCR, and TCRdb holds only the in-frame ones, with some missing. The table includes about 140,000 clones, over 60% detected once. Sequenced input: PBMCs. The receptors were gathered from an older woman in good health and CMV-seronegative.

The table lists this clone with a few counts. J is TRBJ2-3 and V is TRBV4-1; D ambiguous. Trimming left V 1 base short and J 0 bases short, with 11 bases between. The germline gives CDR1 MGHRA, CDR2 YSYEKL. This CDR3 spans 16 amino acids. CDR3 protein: CASSQVPEISTDTQYF. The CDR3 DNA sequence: TGCGCCAGCAGCCAAGTCCCCGAGATTAGCACAGATACGCAGTATTTT.

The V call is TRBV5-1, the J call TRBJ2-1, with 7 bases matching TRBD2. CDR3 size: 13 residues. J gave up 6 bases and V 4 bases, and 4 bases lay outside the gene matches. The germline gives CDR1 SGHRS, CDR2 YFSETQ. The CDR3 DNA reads TGCGCCAGCAGCCCCTGGGAGGGCAATGAGCAGTTCTTC. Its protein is CASSPWEGNEQFF. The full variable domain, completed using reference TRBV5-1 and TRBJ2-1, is KAGVTQTPRYLIKTRGQQVTLSCSPISGHRSVSWYQQTPGQGLQFLFEYFSETQRNKGNFPGRFSGRQFSNSRSEMNVSTLELGDSALYLCASSPWEGNEQFFGPGTRLTVL.

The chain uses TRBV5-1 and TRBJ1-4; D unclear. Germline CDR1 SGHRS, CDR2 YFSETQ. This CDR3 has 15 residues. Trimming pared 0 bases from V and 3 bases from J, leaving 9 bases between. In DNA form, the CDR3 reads TGCGCCAGCAGCTTGGCCGGGGTGGCTAATGAAAAACTGTTTTTT. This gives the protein CASSLAGVANEKLFF.

In DNA, the CDR3 is TGCAGCGTTCAGGAGACCACAGGTCTGAATTCACCCCTCCACTTT. Protein sequence: CSVQETTGLNSPLHF. The J gene is TRBJ1-6, the V gene TRBV29-1; D might be TRBD1 (5 bases). Trimming removed 5 bases at V and 7 bases at J, with 18 bases between. The CDR3 length is 15 residues. Germline lookup yields CDR1 SQVTM and CDR2 ANQGSEA.

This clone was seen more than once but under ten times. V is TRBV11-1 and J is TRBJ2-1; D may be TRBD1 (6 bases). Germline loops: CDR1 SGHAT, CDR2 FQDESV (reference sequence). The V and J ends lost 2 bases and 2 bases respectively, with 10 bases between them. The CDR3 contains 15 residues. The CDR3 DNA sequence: TGTGCCAGCAGCTTATTTCCAGGGGCCTACAATGAGCAGTTCTTC. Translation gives CASSLFPGAYNEQFF.

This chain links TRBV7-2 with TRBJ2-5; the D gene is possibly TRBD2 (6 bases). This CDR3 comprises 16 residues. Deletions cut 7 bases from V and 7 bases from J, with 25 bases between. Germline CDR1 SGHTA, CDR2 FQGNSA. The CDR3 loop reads CASTLDPRRGRGTQYF. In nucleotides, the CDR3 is TGTGCCAGCACCCTAGACCCGCGGCGGGGTCGGGGGACCCAGTACTTC.

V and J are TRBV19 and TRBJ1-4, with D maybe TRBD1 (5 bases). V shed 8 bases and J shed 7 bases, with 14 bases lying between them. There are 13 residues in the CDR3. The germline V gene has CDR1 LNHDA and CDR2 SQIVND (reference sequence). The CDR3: CASSPGLSEKLFF. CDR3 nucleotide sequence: TGTGCCAGTTCCCCGGGACTAAGTGAAAAACTGTTTTTT.

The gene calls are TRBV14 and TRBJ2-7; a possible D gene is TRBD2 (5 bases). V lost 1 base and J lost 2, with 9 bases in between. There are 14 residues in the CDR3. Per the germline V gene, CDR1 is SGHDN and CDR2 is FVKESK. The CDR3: CASSQAFGAYEQYF. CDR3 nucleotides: TGTGCCAGCAGCCAAGCATTCGGGGCCTACGAGCAGTACTTC.